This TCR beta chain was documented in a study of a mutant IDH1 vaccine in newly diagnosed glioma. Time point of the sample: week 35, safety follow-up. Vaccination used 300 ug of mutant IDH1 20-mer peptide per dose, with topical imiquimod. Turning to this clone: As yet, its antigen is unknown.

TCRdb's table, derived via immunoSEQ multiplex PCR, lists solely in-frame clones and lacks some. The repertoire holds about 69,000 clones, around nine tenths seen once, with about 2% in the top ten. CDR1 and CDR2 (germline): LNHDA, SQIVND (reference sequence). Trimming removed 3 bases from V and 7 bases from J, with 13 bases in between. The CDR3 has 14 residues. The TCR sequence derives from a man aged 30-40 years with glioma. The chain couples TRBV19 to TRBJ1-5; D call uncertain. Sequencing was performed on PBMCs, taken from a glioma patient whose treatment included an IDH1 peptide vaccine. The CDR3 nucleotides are TGTGCCAGTAGTATTGTGGCCTCGGGACAGCCCCAGCATTTT. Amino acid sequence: CASSIVASGQPQHF.